What follows describes a single TCR beta chain. The data were taken from a study of OX40 agonist ivuxolimab in advanced cancers. The method was immunoSEQ multiplex PCR; TCRdb's version includes in-frame clones alone and lacks a portion of them. The sample has 70,000 to 90,000 clones; under 95% are singletons. V lost 5 bases to trimming and J lost 6 bases, with 10 bases between them. CDR3 length: 12 amino acids. Germline CDR1 and CDR2: SGHTA and FQGNSA. The chain is built from TRBV7-2 and TRBJ1-1; a weak D match, TRBD1 (6 bases). The sample here was CD4+ or CD8+ T cells sorted from blood, taken in a trial of the OX40 agonist ivuxolimab. The origin of this receptor is an adult with an advanced solid tumor such as melanoma, head and neck, liver or kidney cancer. For the CDR3, the DNA is TGTGCCAGCAGCCCCCAGGGGTCTGAAGCTTTCTTT. Its protein product is CASSPQGSEAFF.